What follows are 9 T cell receptor beta chains derived from one specimen sequenced in a study of T-cell memory formation after mild COVID-19. TCRdb re-derived calls from the 5' RACE reads in MiXCR, one entry per CDR3 protein. The table has 350,000 to 500,000 distinct CDR3 sequences, 20% seen once. Sample: PBMCs or a T cell subset sorted from them (not recorded which). The receptors shown here come from an adult woman who had mild COVID-19 (a few samples of this study predate the infection). Cell type and time point are not known.

This chain uses TRBV18 with TRBJ1-1, with no clear D. Germline V gene data show CDR1 as KGHSH and CDR2 as LQKENI. With 8 bases removed from V and 3 bases from J, the gap between germline ends came to 19 bases. This CDR3 has 15 amino acids. The CDR3 sequence: CASLPRPRIDTEAFF. DNA of the CDR3: TGTGCCAGCCTACCGAGACCCAGAATCGACACTGAAGCTTTCTTT.

In its sample, this clonotype was seen a few times. The V gene is TRBV4-1, the J gene TRBJ1-1, with D possibly matching TRBD1 (6 bases). The CDR3 length is 16 residues. Germline lookup yields CDR1 MGHRA and CDR2 YSYEKL. The ends were cut back, 4 bases at V and 1 base at J, with 16 bases in the middle. CDR3 in amino acids: CASSPLGTPRNTEAFF. CDR3 DNA sequence: TGCGCCAGCAGCCCCCTCGGGACACCTCGGAACACTGAAGCTTTCTTT.

The chain carries TRBV28 and TRBJ2-1, with 8 bases aligning to TRBD2. V was pared by 8 bases and J by 9 bases, with 9 bases of the junction left unmatched. Germline V gene lookup returns CDR1 MDHEN and CDR2 SYDVKM. The CDR3 contains 13 residues. CDR3 protein: CASRLAGGGEQFF. CDR3 coding DNA: TGTGCCAGCCGCCTTGCGGGGGGCGGTGAGCAGTTCTTC.

The chain couples TRBV7-7 to TRBJ2-5, with D perhaps assigned TRBD1 or TRBD2 (5 bases each). This CDR3 is 13 amino acids long. Germline loops: CDR1 SSHAT, CDR2 FNYEAQ (reference sequence). Here the CDR3 reads CARSLSREETQYF. Written as DNA, the CDR3 is TGTGCTAGAAGCTTATCCAGGGAGGAGACCCAGTACTTC.

The chain is built from TRBV12-3 or TRBV12-4 and TRBJ2-3; D is unresolved. V was shortened by 1 base and J by 0 bases, with 14 bases between the two germline ends. This CDR3 comprises 17 residues. The CDR3: CASSLGSGSSSTDTQYF. In DNA form, the CDR3 reads TGTGCCAGCAGTTTAGGATCCGGGTCCTCTAGCACAGATACGCAGTATTTT.

The chain is built from TRBV12-5 and TRBJ1-2; 9 positions match TRBD1. V lost 5 bases to trimming and J lost 4 bases; unmatched junction nucleotides: 8. The CDR3 length is 15 residues. CDR1 is LGHNT and CDR2 is FRNRAP in the germline V gene. The CDR3 spells CASGLIQGAAYGYTF. The CDR3, as DNA: TGTGCTAGTGGTCTGATACAGGGGGCGGCCTATGGCTACACCTTC.

V usage is TRBV5-6 and J usage is TRBJ1-1, with D unresolved. This CDR3 comprises 13 residues. Between the trimmed V and J ends, which lost 1 base and 1 base, there was a span of 5 bases. The germline V gene has CDR1 SGHDT and CDR2 YYEEEE. The CDR3 DNA reads as TGTGCCAGCAGCTTGTTATGGAACACTGAAGCTTTCTTT. As protein: CASSLLWNTEAFF.

The V call is TRBV6-4, the J call TRBJ1-1; TRBD1 is a possible D gene (6 bases). The CDR3 is made up of 14 amino acids. Trimming took off 2 bases at V and 0 bases at J, with 7 bases between the two ends. CDR1 is MRHNA, CDR2 SNTAGT, per germline. The CDR3 reads CASSDTGLNTEAFF. CDR3 bases: TGTGCCAGCAGTGACACAGGGCTGAACACTGAAGCTTTCTTT.

There are a few counts of this clonotype. The V and J genes are TRBV4-1 and TRBJ2-7; 10 positions agree with TRBD1. The CDR3 has 15 residues. Germline lookup yields CDR1 MGHRA and CDR2 YSYEKL. V shed 3 bases, J shed 5 bases, and the junction held 7 bases outside the gene matches. CDR3 amino acids: CASSHTGTGAHEQYF. For the CDR3, the DNA is TGCGCCAGCAGCCATACCGGGACAGGGGCCCACGAGCAGTACTTC.